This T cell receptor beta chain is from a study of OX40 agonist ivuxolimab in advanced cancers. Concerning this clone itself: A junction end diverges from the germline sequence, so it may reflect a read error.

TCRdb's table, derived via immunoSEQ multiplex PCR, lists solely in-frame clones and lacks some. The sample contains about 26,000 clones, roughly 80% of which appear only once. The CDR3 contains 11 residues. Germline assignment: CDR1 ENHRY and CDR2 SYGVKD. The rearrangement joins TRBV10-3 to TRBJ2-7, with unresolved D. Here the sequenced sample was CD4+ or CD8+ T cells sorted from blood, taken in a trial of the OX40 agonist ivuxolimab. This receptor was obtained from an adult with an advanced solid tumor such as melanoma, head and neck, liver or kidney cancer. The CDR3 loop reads CASSEYLGQYF. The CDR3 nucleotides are TGTGCCAGCAGTGAATATTTAGGGCAGTACTTC.